The 18 T cell receptor beta chains below all came from one sample that was sequenced in a study of shared clonotypes between healthy human individuals. Assay: immunoSEQ multiplex PCR; the TCRdb copy retains only in-frame clones and omits some. The sample contains some 2,100,000 clones, 90% to 95% of which appear only once. It was CD45RO-negative cells, positively selected for CCR7, that made up naive CD8 cells, with terminally differentiated effector memory CD45RA+ cells excluded. The sample consisted of naive CD8+ T cells from PBMCs. Receptors originate from a man aged 18 to 30 in good health. Some clones in this sample may be carry-over from other donors' samples.

The V and J genes are TRBV10-2 and TRBJ2-1; D is ambiguous. The CDR3 spans 13 residues. The V gene's germline CDR1 is WSHSY and CDR2 SAAADI. V was shortened by 4 bases and J by 6 bases, with 10 bases between the two germline ends. CDR3 bases: TGCGCCAGCAGTGCTATACTATTCAATGAGCAGTTCTTC. The encoded protein is CASSAILFNEQFF.

The chain uses TRBV14 and TRBJ1-4, with D hard to call. The germline V gene encodes CDR1 SGHDN and CDR2 FVKESK. The CDR3 contains 17 residues. The ends were cut back, 0 bases at V and 6 bases at J, with 17 bases in the middle. The CDR3 loop is CASSQEPFPRHDEKLFF. The CDR3 DNA sequence: TGTGCCAGCAGCCAAGAGCCTTTCCCCCGACACGATGAAAAACTGTTTTTT.

This clone was seen just once. Other DNA sequences in the same sample also yield this CDR3. This chain uses TRBV27 with TRBJ1-5; TRBD1 aligns across 7 bases. V shed 3 bases and J 1 base; nucleotides not matched to a gene: 3. The CDR3 loop spans 15 amino acids. CDR1 and CDR2 from the germline V gene are MNHEY and SMNVEV (reference sequence). CDR3 in DNA: TGTGCCAGCAGTTTGGTAGGGGGCAGCAATCAGCCCCAGCATTTT. Residues: CASSLVGGSNQPQHF.

This clone came up once. This chain uses TRBV27 with TRBJ2-1, with D tentatively TRBD1 or TRBD2 (5 bases each). The germline V gene has CDR1 MNHEY and CDR2 SMNVEV (reference sequence). This CDR3 spans 14 amino acids. The V end was cut by 6 bases, the J end by 10 bases, with 19 bases between. The CDR3 sequence is CASSEGTSGFEQFF. DNA for the CDR3: TGTGCCAGCAGCGAAGGGACCTCAGGATTCGAGCAGTTCTTC.

The V call is TRBV7-9, the J call TRBJ1-1; no definite D call. CDR1 and CDR2 from the germline V gene are SEHNR and FQNEAQ (reference sequence). Trimming stripped 3 bases from V and 2 bases from J, with 10 bases between. The CDR3 is 14 amino acids. In DNA, the CDR3 is TGTGCCAGCAGCTTGAGGTTAGAAAACACTGAAGCTTTCTTT. Protein sequence: CASSLRLENTEAFF.

The chain recombines TRBV28 with TRBJ2-3; 8 bases are shared with TRBD1. V was pared by 4 bases and J by 0 bases, with 6 bases of the junction left unmatched. Germline V lookup: CDR1 MDHEN, CDR2 SYDVKM. This CDR3 comprises 16 residues. DNA of the CDR3: TGTGCCAGCAGTTGGCCACGACAGGGGAGCACAGATACGCAGTATTTT. Encoded protein: CASSWPRQGSTDTQYF. Filled out from reference TRBV28 and TRBJ2-3, the complete variable domain reads DVKVTQSSRYLVKRTGEKVFLECVQDMDHENMFWYRQDPGLGLRLIYFSYDVKMKEKGDIPEGYSVSREKKERFSLILESASTNQTSMYLCASSWPRQGSTDTQYFGPGTRLTVL.

The chain is built from TRBV7-9 and TRBJ2-7; 8 bases match TRBD1. Germline values: CDR1 SEHNR, CDR2 FQNEAQ (reference sequence). V trimming: 2 bases; J trimming: 3 bases; junction bases outside the gene matches: 3. This CDR3 contains 14 residues. The CDR3 nucleotides are TGTGCCAGCAGCTTATTGGGACAGGTCTACGAGCAGTACTTC. As protein: CASSLLGQVYEQYF.

The genes are TRBV5-4 and TRBJ1-1; the D gene is possibly TRBD1 (6 bases). Germline CDR1 and CDR2: SGHNT and YYREEE (reference sequence). V gave up 4 bases and J gave up 1 base, with 20 bases separating them. CDR3 size: 17 residues. Here the CDR3 DNA reads TGTGCCAGCAGCGGGTATCCCCCCGCAGGGGAGAACACTGAAGCTTTCTTT. Residues: CASSGYPPAGENTEAFF.

The chain uses TRBV28 and TRBJ2-1; D is unresolved. The CDR3 contains 11 residues. In germline, CDR1 is MDHEN, CDR2 SYDVKM. Trimming removed 5 bases from V and 6 bases from J, with 5 bases in between. CDR3 loop: CASSVANEQFF. In nucleotides, the CDR3 is TGTGCCAGCAGTGTAGCCAATGAGCAGTTCTTC.

V usage is TRBV7-8 and J usage is TRBJ1-2, with 7 bases lining up with TRBD1. The CDR3 covers 13 residues. Germline loops: CDR1 SGHVS, CDR2 FQNEAQ. V dropped 5 bases and J dropped 6; count of bases not matched to a gene: 6. CDR3 amino acids: CASSHRGGDGYTF. CDR3 sequence (DNA): TGTGCCAGCAGCCACAGGGGAGGAGATGGCTACACCTTC.

The rearrangement links TRBV4-1 to TRBJ1-5; perhaps TRBD1 as D (6 bases). Trimming shortened V by 0 bases and J by 3 bases, and 12 bases separated the two germline ends. CDR3 length: 16 residues. Germline assignment: CDR1 MGHRA and CDR2 YSYEKL. CDR3 loop: CASSQEGAGVNQPQHF. The CDR3, as DNA: TGCGCCAGCAGCCAAGAGGGGGCAGGGGTCAATCAGCCCCAGCATTTT.

The sample holds one count of this clone. The genes are TRBV4-1 and TRBJ2-3; 12 bases line up with TRBD2. Losses at the gene ends were 4 bases for V and 3 bases for J; bases not matched to a gene: 2. This CDR3 has 15 amino acids. CDR1 and CDR2 from the germline V gene are MGHRA and YSYEKL. The CDR3 loop reads CASSRGLAGTDTQYF. The CDR3 DNA reads TGCGCCAGCAGCCGAGGACTAGCGGGAACAGATACGCAGTATTTT.

The rearrangement links TRBV27 to TRBJ2-4; no clear D gene. V lost 3 bases and J lost 3, with 6 bases in between. This CDR3 has 13 amino acids. The V gene's germline CDR1 is MNHEY and CDR2 SMNVEV (reference sequence). CDR3: CASSFSGKNIQYF. For the CDR3, the DNA is TGTGCCAGCAGTTTTTCGGGCAAAAACATTCAGTACTTC.

This chain joins TRBV7-8 and TRBJ2-7; no clear D gene. Germline-derived CDR1 and CDR2 are SGHVS and FQNEAQ. V lost 2 bases, J lost 3 bases, and 8 bases lay in between. CDR3 size: 13 residues. The CDR3 region is CASSLYLNYEQYF. CDR3 DNA sequence: TGTGCCAGCAGCTTATACTTGAACTACGAGCAGTACTTC.

The table lists this clone with a count of one. The rearrangement joins TRBV13 to TRBJ2-7; D gene uncertain. The V end lost 3 bases, the J end lost 2 bases, and 8 bases lay between the germline ends. The germline V gene encodes CDR1 PRHDT and CDR2 FYEKMQ (reference sequence). The CDR3 is 13 residues long. The CDR3 loop reads CASSLGVPYEQYF. The DNA for the CDR3 is TGTGCCAGCAGCTTGGGTGTTCCCTACGAGCAGTACTTC.

V usage is TRBV7-9 and J usage is TRBJ2-5, with D unclear. Germline lookup yields CDR1 SEHNR and CDR2 FQNEAQ (reference sequence). There are 11 residues in the CDR3. The V end lost 7 bases, the J end lost 1 base, and 4 bases lay between the germline ends. CDR3 amino acids: CASTGQETQYF. The CDR3 DNA follows: TGTGCCAGCACCGGCCAAGAGACCCAGTACTTC.

The CDR3 region has the DNA TGTGCCAGCAGCTTTCGGGTGGGTCAGGGTAGGAATGAGCAGTTCTTC. Translated: CASSFRVGQGRNEQFF. V usage is TRBV11-2 and J usage is TRBJ2-1; perhaps TRBD1 as D (5 bases). The V gene lost 3 bases and the J gene lost 7 bases, with 19 bases spanning the gap. Germline values: CDR1 SGHAT, CDR2 FQNNGV. The CDR3 has 16 residues.

The V call is TRBV19, the J call TRBJ1-1; no clear D gene. Germline V CDR1 and CDR2: LNHDA, SQIVND (reference sequence). The CDR3 contains 18 residues. V lost 4 bases and J lost 1, with 22 bases in between. The DNA for the CDR3 is TGTGCCAGTAGTACCCGGGGTCTTGATGTACTCTGGAACACTGAAGCTTTCTTT. It codes for CASSTRGLDVLWNTEAFF.